This T cell receptor (beta chain) was profiled in a study of early T cells in non-severe SARS-CoV-2 infection. Across the study: With bulk RNA from unsorted whole blood as input, sequencing yielded unpaired chains. Study findings and constraints: VDJdb-based matching was biased toward anti-spike CD8 responses and missed private and CD4 specificities.

Individual cDNA molecules carried attached unique molecular identifiers. TCRdb analysed the 5' RACE reads with MiXCR anew, one entry per CDR3 protein. This sample carries about 98,000 distinct CDR3 sequences, approximately 14% of them seen once, and the ten largest clones take approximately 6.4%. Note on this clonotype: Its antigen is currently unknown. This could be a read error, since a much larger clone is one nucleotide away.

Germline-derived CDR1 and CDR2 are GTSNPN and SVGIG (reference sequence). V gave up 7 bases and J gave up 12 bases, with 19 bases separating them. The CDR3 runs to 12 residues. The sequence came from an adult who was a healthcare worker with PCR-confirmed SARS-CoV-2 infection or an uninfected control (not recorded which). This chain uses TRBV30 with TRBJ2-1; D possibly corresponds to TRBD2 (6 bases). The sequenced sample was whole blood. The CDR3 protein is CALNSRAEGQFF. CDR3 sequence (DNA): TGTGCCTTGAACAGCCGGGCGGAGGGGCAGTTCTTC.